The clone carrying this TCR beta chain is a singleton in its sample. This entry belongs to a study of cytomegalovirus exposure and HLA in healthy donors. Donors came from a validation cohort of about 110 subjects, distinct from the first 666-subject cohort. CDR3 length equals 14 residues. Germline V gives CDR1 SEHNR, CDR2 FQNEAQ (reference sequence). The V gene lost 1 base and the J gene lost 2 bases, with 8 bases spanning the gap. Sequenced by immunoSEQ multiplex PCR; TCRdb stores in-frame clones only, minus some. Of more than 95,000 clones in the sample, over 85% are singletons; the top ten hold about 1.9%.

The rearrangement joins TRBV7-9 to TRBJ1-1; a possible D gene is TRBD1 (6 bases). The sequenced sample was PBMCs. This TCR came from a woman aged 18-35 years in good health and CMV-seronegative. The CDR3 spells CASSLGTENTEAFF. As DNA, the CDR3 is TGTGCCAGCAGCTTAGGGACAGAAAACACTGAAGCTTTCTTT.